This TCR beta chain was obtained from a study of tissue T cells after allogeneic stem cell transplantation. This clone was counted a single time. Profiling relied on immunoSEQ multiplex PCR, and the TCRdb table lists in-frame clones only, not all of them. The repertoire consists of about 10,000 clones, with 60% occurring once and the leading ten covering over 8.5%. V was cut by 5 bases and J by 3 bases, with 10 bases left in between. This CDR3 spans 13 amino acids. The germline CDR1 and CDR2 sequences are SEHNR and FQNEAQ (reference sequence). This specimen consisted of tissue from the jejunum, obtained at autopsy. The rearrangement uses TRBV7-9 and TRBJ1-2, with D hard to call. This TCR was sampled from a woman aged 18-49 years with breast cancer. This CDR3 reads CASSPAGHYGYTF. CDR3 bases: TGTGCCAGCAGCCCGGCGGGTCACTATGGCTACACCTTC.